The entry below describes one TCR beta chain. The antigen it recognizes is unknown. Base qualities are not recorded, but no much larger clone differs from it by a single base. Including the terminal cysteine and phenylalanine, the CDR3 comprises 17 residues. Here the CDR3 DNA is all that survives: 51 bases in frame from base 1. V and J are trimmed by 1 base and 2 bases, and the gene matches miss 8 bases of the junction. CDR1 and CDR2 (SGHTA, FQGNSA) derive from the germline V gene. The immunoSEQ kit was used, according to the manufacturer's recommendations, to generate TCR beta libraries from genomic DNA. Library preparation used a first multiplex PCR with proprietary primers, then a second PCR adding unique barcodes, with bead cleanups after each round. A kit-provided positive control reaction and a negative control reaction were included in every sample batch. The final libraries were assessed on an Agilent 4200 TapeStation D1000 ScreenTape, pooled by volume, and quantified by qPCR. Sequencing was performed on an Illumina NextSeq500 using a MidOutput 150-cycle cartridge, with 156 Read1 cycles, 15 Index1 cycles, and the kit custom primers. The pooled library was loaded at 0.8 to 1 pM with a 20% PhiX control spike-in. For the original study's pipeline: The vendor-processed data were analyzed in R, and a clonotype was defined as all T cells that share the same CDR3 nucleotide sequence. In the clone abundance analyses, frequencies in each sample were normalized to that sample's 10,000 most abundant clones. Public T cell clones, which averaged fewer than five per sample, were excluded before analysis. The dominant motif analysis was done with ImmunoMap using the PAM10 matrix, a gap penalty of 30, and a homology threshold of 0.3, and motifs with a cumulative frequency of at least 0.01 were considered dominant. TCRdb stores this immuneACCESS table with in-frame sequences only. Part of the clones is absent; in the studies checked, under half of the shortfall reflects unresolved V genes, and no reason is known for the rest. The D gene and trimming were derived from the DNA, and the V and J assignments and clone size from that table. The sample profile shows 18,000 or so clones; about 55% of them were found once. Together, the top ten hold around a third of the sample.

This sample was taken from a study of radiation and T cells in renal cell carcinoma (dated by TCRdb to 2018 to 2020). As for the study more broadly: A total of 53 samples underwent TCR beta sequencing, made up of 25 or so tumors and some 27 peripheral blood samples. A total of 3.5 million to 4.5 million unique CDR3 nucleotide sequences, encoding more than 2 million unique CDR3 amino acid sequences, were found across all 53 samples.

The paper's findings and limits, for the study overall: Irradiated tumors showed higher TCR clonality than controls, with the top 100 clonotypes averaging around 54% of the repertoire versus 43% in nephrectomy-only tumors. A greater number of dominant CDR3 motifs was detected in irradiated tumors than in control tumors, and a larger share of the repertoire was occupied by these motifs in irradiated tumors than in control tumors. Intratumoral heterogeneity went uncaptured because the only tumor material available was small regions of 0.8 to 1 g. The single-armed trial design could not address effects of radiation dose or scheduling on the TCR repertoire.

The time point tag for this specimen amounts to: tumor resected at nephrectomy. The intended sense of this specimen's treatment or condition label: treatment-naive control, cytoreductive nephrectomy. For controls, tumors were taken from treatment-naive renal cell carcinoma patients who had cytoreductive nephrectomy with no radiation beforehand. Every patient had renal cell carcinoma of clear cell pathology. Control tumors used for TCR sequencing were obtained from a few females and eleven to twelve males (median age approximately 50 years, range about 40 to 82) and were resected from the early 2010s to the mid-2010s. Tumor processing involved mechanical dissociation, digestion with collagenase/hyaluronidase at 37 degrees C, handling in gentleMACS C tubes, and storage in liquid nitrogen. The QIAamp DNA Blood Mini Kit (Qiagen) was used to prepare genomic DNA for TCR sequencing. Samples were included in the analyses only if all quality control checks were passed.

The specimen comprised tumor tissue, sampled from a patient whose treatment was nephrectomy without radiotherapy. The receptor's source is a man aged 45-65 years with renal cell carcinoma. The sequence is built from TRBV7-2 and TRBJ2-7; TRBD1 matches 10 bases in the middle. CDR3 reads: CASSLEVFGTGAYEQYF. At the DNA level, the sequence is TGTGCCAGCAGCTTAGAGGTGTTTGGGACAGGGGCCTACGAGCAGTACTTC.